This T cell receptor (beta chain) derives from a study of blood T cell repertoires in COVID-19. Points on this clone: This specimen includes other DNA sequences encoding the same CDR3.

Libraries were prepared by immunoSEQ multiplex PCR; TCRdb keeps only in-frame clonotypes and omits some of them. This sample has fewer than 400,000 clones, with about 87% found just once. V trimming: 0 bases; J trimming: 4 bases; junction bases outside the gene matches: 8. CDR3 length: 16 amino acids. In germline, CDR1 is GTSNPN, CDR2 SVGIG (reference sequence). The chain links TRBV30 to TRBJ2-5, with 10 nucleotides matching TRBD2. Sequenced sample: peripheral blood. The origin of this receptor is a human donor in a cohort sampled during active COVID-19. The CDR3, as DNA: TGTGCCTGGAGTGTGGGGATAGCGGGAGGTGGAGAGACCCAGTACTTC. The encoded protein is CAWSVGIAGGGETQYF.